These T cell receptor beta chains were read from a single sample in a study of T cells in Graves' hyperthyroidism and ophthalmopathy. TCRdb processed the multiplex PCR reads anew with MiXCR; each CDR3 protein has one entry. The table includes roughly 290,000 distinct CDR3 sequences, over 15% detected once. The specimen was blood. The receptor set was obtained from an older woman with Graves' ophthalmopathy. CDR3s include the opening cysteine and the closing phenylalanine or tryptophan.

v_gene	j_gene	CDR3aa
TRBV12-3/TRBV12-4	TRBJ1-6	CASSITGVSYNSPLHF
TRBV11-2	TRBJ1-3	CASSFGVAGNTIYF
TRBV5-1	TRBJ1-2	CASSLGTGGDYGYTF
TRBV6-2/TRBV6-3	TRBJ2-7	CASTHLTASYEQYF
TRBV9	TRBJ2-7	CASSPRGRGSYEQYF
TRBV20-1	TRBJ2-1	CSASVAGGHDPQFF
TRBV11-2	TRBJ2-3	CASRDSNTDTQYF
TRBV20-1	TRBJ1-2	CSAKNSGVWDYGYTF
TRBV12-3/TRBV12-4	TRBJ1-5	CASSPDLMGNQPQHF
TRBV7-2	TRBJ2-1	CASSFGLASGNEQFF
TRBV4-3	TRBJ2-2	CASSQGPGPTGELFF
TRBV20-1	TRBJ1-5	CSAKTSRGSQPQHF
TRBV3-1	TRBJ2-3	CASSGRGADTQYF
TRBV11-3	TRBJ2-4	CASSPPGGENIQYF
TRBV6-9	TRBJ2-1	CASSPRRSASGPHNEQFF
TRBV3-2	TRBJ2-1	CASSQEVGGSSYNEQFF
TRBV7-9	TRBJ2-3	CASSFGGGVTDTQYF
TRBV5-6	TRBJ2-5	CASSLVTSGIQETQYF
TRBV4-1	TRBJ2-1	CASSQGLFGRAFIPPSAEQFF
TRBV5-8	TRBJ1-6	CASSLRGPSSPLHF
TRBV20-1	TRBJ2-7	CSARDLPAGFTYEQYF
TRBV27	TRBJ2-7	CASSLMVASYEQYF
TRBV4-3	TRBJ2-7	CASSQKGDTRTYEQYF
TRBV19	TRBJ2-4	CASSIGGIAKNIQYF
TRBV4-3	TRBJ1-2	CASSQGQGYNYGYTF
TRBV18	TRBJ1-4	CTSSPSDRVDGGKLFF
TRBV2	TRBJ2-5	CASRRQAGETQYF
TRBV5-1	TRBJ2-2	CASSQLPGGDFKSTGELFF
TRBV20-1	TRBJ2-5	CSANVRGGVETQYF
TRBV13	TRBJ2-5	CASSMGLAGAGTQYF
TRBV27	TRBJ2-2	CASSPGPANTGELFF
TRBV28	TRBJ1-1	CASSPHRADTEAFF
TRBV5-8	TRBJ1-5	CASSLIGVEPQHF
TRBV30	TRBJ2-2	CAWSQLENTGELFF
TRBV4-3	TRBJ2-7	CASSQAPAFYEQYF
TRBV7-8	TRBJ2-7	CASSLARARGVSYEQYF
TRBV5-6	TRBJ2-5	CASSLNMREETQYF
TRBV5-5	TRBJ2-7	CASGRTGRDYEQYF
TRBV28	TRBJ2-3	CASSLSSGGVRTQYF
TRBV11-2	TRBJ2-1	CASSLDGVLGNEQFF
TRBV27	TRBJ2-5	CASSLEGTVAYF
TRBV5-1	TRBJ1-6	CASTIQPGPENSPLHF
TRBV10-2	TRBJ2-7	CASSRDTPYEQYF
TRBV6-1	TRBJ1-3	CASRGQISGNTIYF
TRBV4-2	TRBJ2-2	CASSAGLAGGTAGELFF
TRBV24-1	TRBJ1-3	CATSASLGNTIYF
TRBV19	TRBJ1-5	CASRPTPGGNQPQHF
TRBV5-1	TRBJ2-5	CASRGGRIGQNQETQYF
TRBV6-2/TRBV6-3	TRBJ2-7	CASSYPTPGQGVTYEQYF
TRBV4-1	TRBJ1-2	CASSQDKGARIYGYTF
TRBV13	TRBJ2-7	CASSSRAENYEQYF
TRBV19	TRBJ2-7	CASSIGTSYEQYF
TRBV5-1	TRBJ2-7	CASTAGPNRHHEQYF
TRBV27	TRBJ1-6	CASSLRTGGTARSSYNSPLHF